This T cell receptor (beta chain) was captured in a study of cytomegalovirus exposure and HLA in healthy donors. Study-wide background: Genotyping of 300 to 450 donors showed that 80% to 85% belonged to the Caucasian-associated ancestry cluster. General study points: Later analysis demonstrated an association between a missense DCLRE1C variant and TCR beta V- and J-gene trimming. The study designated about 160 TCR beta chains cytomegalovirus-associated.

V was shortened by 0 bases and J by 1 base, with 9 bases between the two germline ends. The CDR3 length is 15 residues. CDR1 is SEHNR, CDR2 FQNEAQ, per germline (reference sequence). About this clone: The antigen is undetermined.

Donors showed nominal health when sampled, although they likely had unrecorded immune exposures. Use of 60 Vbeta and 13 Jbeta primers characterized the PCR. Repertoires were generated with immunoSEQ multiplex PCR, while TCRdb's copy carries only in-frame clones and drops some. The profile covers tens of thousands of clones, with 73% appearing a single time and roughly 5.9% taken by the ten largest. The chain recombines TRBV7-9 with TRBJ1-1, with D hard to call. This clonotype was sampled from a man over 45 in good health and CMV-seronegative. Sequenced material: PBMCs. CDR3 nucleotides: TGTGCCAGCAGCTTAGCAGGGAGCTGGAACACTGAAGCTTTCTTT. Amino acids: CASSLAGSWNTEAFF.